This T cell receptor (beta chain) was obtained from a study of Tregs in tolerant kidney transplant recipients. Regarding the study as a whole: No direct test of biological reproducibility was done here. Findings come from small patient numbers and require larger validation. Activated donor B cell expansion appeared to reveal the most relevant donor-specific TCRbeta repertoire.

Trimming shortened V by 7 bases and J by 3 bases, and 16 bases separated the two germline ends. Germline CDR1 SNHLY, CDR2 FYNNEI. The CDR3 length is 14 residues. The count of this clone is one. Its antigen remains unidentified. Unstimulated Tregs (CD4+CD25+CD127-) and CD4+CD25- non-Tregs were sorted from PBMCs. The protocol was immunoSEQ multiplex PCR, while the TCRdb copy is restricted to in-frame clones and leaves out a portion. This sample has over 60,000 clones, with roughly 89% found just once. Sequencing input: CD4+ T cells from blood. The chain joins TRBV2 to TRBJ2-7; D may be TRBD2 (6 bases). This TCR came from a human donor in good health. Here the CDR3 reads CASTPRRDGYEQYF. The CDR3 coding sequence is TGTGCCAGCACCCCCCGGCGGGACGGCTACGAGCAGTACTTC. Together with reference TRBV2 and TRBJ2-7, the CDR3 gives the full variable domain: EPEVTQTPSHQVTQMGQEVILRCVPISNHLYFYWYRQILGQKVEFLVSFYNNEISEKSEIFDDQFSVERPDGSNFTLKIRSTKLEDSAMYFCASTPRRDGYEQYFGPGTRLTVT.